This is a list of T cell receptor beta chains from one sample in a study of human T cells and chemical hapten exposure. Each CDR3 protein gets one entry after TCRdb re-called the RACE reads with MiXCR. The profile covers under 60,000 distinct CDR3 sequences, with 8% to 13% appearing a single time and 1.5% to 2% taken by the ten largest. This sample comprised whole blood, obtained in connection with sensitization to the hapten diphenylcyclopropenone (DPC). These receptors were obtained from a woman aged 40 to 55 with alopecia areata. Some clones in this sample may be carry-over from other donors' samples. CDR3s include the opening cysteine and the closing phenylalanine or tryptophan. Each record gives: CDR3 protein, CDR3 DNA, clone size, J gene, D gene, V gene. D genes are given only for firm matches. Clone sizes are given selectively: once, few, many, or a class where the clone is expanded.

CANTSRGGVGTEAFF | TGTGCCAACACCTCCCGAGGAGGGGTTGGCACTGAAGCTTTCTTT | NA | TRBJ1-1 | NA | TRBV12-3/TRBV12-4
CASSQRWGQNSPLHF | TGTGCCAGCAGCCAAAGGTGGGGGCAGAATTCACCCCTCCACTTT | many | TRBJ1-6 | NA | TRBV6-2/TRBV6-3
CSASYESTDTQYF | TGCAGTGCTAGTTACGAGAGCACAGATACGCAGTATTTT | few | TRBJ2-3 | NA | TRBV20-1
CASSYSTWGTAFF | TGTGCCAGCAGTTACTCGACTTGGGGTACAGCTTTCTTT | NA | TRBJ1-1 | NA | TRBV6-5
CASSRFGEARTQYF | TGCGCCAGCAGCCGTTTTGGGGAGGCAAGGACGCAGTATTTT | NA | TRBJ2-3 | NA | TRBV4-3
CASYESTEAFF | TGTGCCAGCTACGAGAGCACTGAAGCTTTCTTT | many | TRBJ1-1 | NA | TRBV2
CVSSLQGSSPLHF | TGTGTCAGCAGCCTGCAGGGGAGTTCACCCCTCCACTTT | NA | TRBJ1-6 | NA | TRBV7-9
CASSRGRRETQYF | TGTGCCAGCAGCCGGGGCAGGAGAGAGACCCAGTACTTC | NA | TRBJ2-5 | NA | TRBV7-7
CASSLATDRTDTQYF | TGCGCCAGCAGCTTGGCCACGGACCGCACAGATACGCAGTATTTT | NA | TRBJ2-3 | NA | TRBV5-1
CASSLTTGSVGTEAFF | TGTGCCAGCAGCCTGACGACAGGCTCGGTAGGGACTGAAGCTTTCTTT | medium-sized | TRBJ1-1 | NA | TRBV7-6
CASSQEVGLAETFYEQYF | TGTGCCAGCAGCCAAGAAGTAGGACTAGCGGAAACTTTCTACGAGCAGTACTTC | NA | TRBJ2-7 | TRBD2 | TRBV4-2
CASSSGPNTEAFF | TGTGCCAGCAGTTCAGGACCTAACACTGAAGCTTTCTTT | many | TRBJ1-1 | NA | TRBV12-3/TRBV12-4
CASSLVSGTRGANVLTF | TGTGCCAGCAGCTTAGTCTCCGGGACCCGTGGGGCCAACGTCCTGACTTTC | many | TRBJ2-6 | NA | TRBV7-9
CSVDFLAVLQETQYF | TGCAGCGTTGATTTTCTAGCGGTACTCCAAGAGACCCAGTACTTC | many | TRBJ2-5 | TRBD2 | TRBV29-1
CASSLSSYGYTF | TGTGCCAGCAGCTTATCCAGCTATGGCTACACCTTC | NA | TRBJ1-2 | NA | TRBV7-9
CSVEGETQYF | TGCAGCGTTGAGGGGGAGACCCAGTACTTC | few | TRBJ2-5 | NA | TRBV29-1
CASSPLGPQNIQYF | TGTGCCAGCTCCCCCCTTGGACCCCAAAACATTCAGTACTTC | NA | TRBJ2-4 | NA | TRBV18
CASRTSGGNEQFF | TGTGCCAGCCGGACTAGCGGGGGGAATGAGCAGTTCTTC | few | TRBJ2-1 | TRBD2 | TRBV6-6
CASSLSSPNTEAFF | TGTGCCAGCAGTTTGTCCTCCCCGAACACTGAAGCTTTCTTT | many | TRBJ1-1 | NA | TRBV28
CASSVVSGQNQPQHF | TGTGCCAGCAGTGTAGTTTCGGGACAAAATCAGCCCCAGCATTTT | NA | TRBJ1-5 | NA | TRBV6-1
CASSFRPGAQETQYF | TGCGCCAGCAGCTTCCGACCCGGGGCCCAAGAGACCCAGTACTTC | many | TRBJ2-5 | NA | TRBV5-1
CASRQLPGVPNEKLFF | TGTGCCAGCAGGCAACTCCCAGGAGTACCTAATGAAAAACTGTTTTTT | few | TRBJ1-4 | NA | TRBV2
CASSLKLGELFF | TGTGCCAGCAGCTTAAAGCTAGGGGAGCTGTTTTTT | medium-sized | TRBJ2-2 | NA | TRBV7-2
CASIEDLSNQPQHF | TGTGCCAGCATAGAGGATTTAAGCAATCAGCCCCAGCATTTT | few | TRBJ1-5 | NA | TRBV28
CASSLGRSTEAFF | TGTGCCAGCAGTTTAGGGCGATCCACTGAAGCTTTCTTT | NA | TRBJ1-1 | NA | TRBV12-3/TRBV12-4
CSVAGNRDEQYF | TGCAGCGTTGCCGGTAACCGCGACGAGCAGTACTTC | many | TRBJ2-7 | NA | TRBV29-1